What follows is one T cell receptor beta chain and its context. The antigen remains unidentified. The table came from immunoSEQ multiplex PCR; TCRdb's copy has only in-frame clones and leaves some out. There are tens of thousands of clones in the sample; 70% occur only once, and around 2.8% lies in the top ten. Germline V gene sequence: CDR1 SGHRS, CDR2 YFSETQ. The CDR3 runs 16 residues. V dropped 3 bases and J dropped 5; count of bases not matched to a gene: 5. Thawed unstimulated PBMCs were FACS-sorted by CD3, CD4 and CD8 into two populations. This sample is part of a study of T cell clones after liver transplantation. About the study: TCRbeta sequencing after a pre-transplant mixed lymphocyte reaction identified graft-donor-reactive clones, later tracked in post-transplant blood. Draws occurred before transplant, before withdrawal, and after complete or failed withdrawal.

Notes on the study in general: Graft donor-reactive T cells possibly entered the graft instead of undergoing deletion.

Material: CD4+ T cells from blood, obtained at the approximately 16-month timepoint. J is TRBJ2-2 and V is TRBV5-1, with 12 bases fitting TRBD2. The TCR was taken from a human patient who received a liver transplant. Among the T cells, some may be from the graft donor. Written as DNA, the CDR3 is TGCGCCAGCAGCTCACTAGCGGGGGGCCTTACCGGGGAGCTGTTTTTT. Translated: CASSSLAGGLTGELFF.